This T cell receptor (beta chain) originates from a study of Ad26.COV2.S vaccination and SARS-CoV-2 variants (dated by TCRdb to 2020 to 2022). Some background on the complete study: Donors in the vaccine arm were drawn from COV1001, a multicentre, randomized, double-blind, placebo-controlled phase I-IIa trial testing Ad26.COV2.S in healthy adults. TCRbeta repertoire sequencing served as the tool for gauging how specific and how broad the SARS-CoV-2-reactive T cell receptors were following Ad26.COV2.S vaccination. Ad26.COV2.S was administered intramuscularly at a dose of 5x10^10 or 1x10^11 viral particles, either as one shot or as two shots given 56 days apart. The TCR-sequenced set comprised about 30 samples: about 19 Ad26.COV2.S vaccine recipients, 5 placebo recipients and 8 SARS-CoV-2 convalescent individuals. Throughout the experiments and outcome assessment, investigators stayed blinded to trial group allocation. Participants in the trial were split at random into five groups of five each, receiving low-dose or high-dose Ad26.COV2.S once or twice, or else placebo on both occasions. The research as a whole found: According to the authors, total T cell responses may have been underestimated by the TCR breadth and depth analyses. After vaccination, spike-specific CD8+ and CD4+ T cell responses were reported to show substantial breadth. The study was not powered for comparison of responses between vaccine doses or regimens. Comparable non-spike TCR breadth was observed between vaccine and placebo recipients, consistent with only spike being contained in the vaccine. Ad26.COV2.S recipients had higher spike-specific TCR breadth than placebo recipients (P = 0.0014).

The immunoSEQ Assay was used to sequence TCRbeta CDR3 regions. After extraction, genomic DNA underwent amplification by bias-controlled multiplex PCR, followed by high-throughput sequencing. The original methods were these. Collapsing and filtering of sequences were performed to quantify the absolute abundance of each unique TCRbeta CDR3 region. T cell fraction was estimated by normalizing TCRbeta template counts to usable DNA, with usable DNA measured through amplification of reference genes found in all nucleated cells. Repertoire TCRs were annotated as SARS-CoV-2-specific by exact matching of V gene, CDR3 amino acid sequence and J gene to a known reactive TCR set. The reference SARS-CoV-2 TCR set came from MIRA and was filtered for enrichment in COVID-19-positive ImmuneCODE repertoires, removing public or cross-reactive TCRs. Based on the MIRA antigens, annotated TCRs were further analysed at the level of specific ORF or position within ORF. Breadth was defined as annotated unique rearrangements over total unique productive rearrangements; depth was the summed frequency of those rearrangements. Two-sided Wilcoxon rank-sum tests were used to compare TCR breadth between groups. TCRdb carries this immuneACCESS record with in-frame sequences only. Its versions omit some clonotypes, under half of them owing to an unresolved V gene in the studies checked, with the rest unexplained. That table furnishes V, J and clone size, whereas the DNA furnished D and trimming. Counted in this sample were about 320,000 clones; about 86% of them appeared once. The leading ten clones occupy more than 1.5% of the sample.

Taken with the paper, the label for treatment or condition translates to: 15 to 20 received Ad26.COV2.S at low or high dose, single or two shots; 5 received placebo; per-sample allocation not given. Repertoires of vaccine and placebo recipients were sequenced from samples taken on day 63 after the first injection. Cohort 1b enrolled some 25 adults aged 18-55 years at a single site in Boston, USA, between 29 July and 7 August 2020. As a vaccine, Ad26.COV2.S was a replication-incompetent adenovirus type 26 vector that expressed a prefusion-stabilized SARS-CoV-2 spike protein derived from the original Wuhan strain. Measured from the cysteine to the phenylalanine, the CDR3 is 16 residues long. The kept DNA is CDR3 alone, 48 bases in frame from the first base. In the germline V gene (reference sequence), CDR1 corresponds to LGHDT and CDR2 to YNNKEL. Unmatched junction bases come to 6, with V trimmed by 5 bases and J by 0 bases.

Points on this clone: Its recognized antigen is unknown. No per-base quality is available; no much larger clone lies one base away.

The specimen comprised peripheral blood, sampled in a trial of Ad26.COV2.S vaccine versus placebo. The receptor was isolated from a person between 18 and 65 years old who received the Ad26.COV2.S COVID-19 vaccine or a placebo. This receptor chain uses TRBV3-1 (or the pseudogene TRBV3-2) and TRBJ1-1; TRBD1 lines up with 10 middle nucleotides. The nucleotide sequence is TGTGCCAGCAGCGCGCGGGACAGGGGTCTGAACACTGAAGCTTTCTTT. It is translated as CASSARDRGLNTEAFF.